This T cell receptor beta chain is from a study of OX40 agonist ivuxolimab in advanced cancers. Overall study: Prior checkpoint blockade (anti-PD-1, anti-PD-L1 or anti-CTLA-4) was permitted; 40% had it. Of the patients, three showed partial responses, one with hepatocellular carcinoma and two with cutaneous melanoma.

Points from the study as a whole: Expansion of clones was among the lowest in partial responders at 0.1-3.0 mg/kg.

Trimming removed 3 bases from V and 2 bases from J; junction bases left unmatched: 3. The germline gives CDR1 KGHSH, CDR2 LQKENI. This CDR3 region has 14 residues. Note on this clone: No antigen is known for it.

Sequenced by immunoSEQ multiplex PCR; TCRdb stores in-frame clones only, minus some. The sample has more than 45,000 clones; approximately 75% are singletons. This specimen was CD4+ or CD8+ T cells sorted from blood, taken in a trial of the OX40 agonist ivuxolimab. The chain combines TRBV18 with TRBJ2-5; 7 bases line up with TRBD2. This TCR derives from an adult with an advanced solid tumor such as melanoma, head and neck, liver or kidney cancer. The CDR3: CASSPAGEQETQYF. The CDR3 DNA sequence: TGTGCCAGCTCACCTGCGGGGGAACAAGAGACCCAGTACTTC.